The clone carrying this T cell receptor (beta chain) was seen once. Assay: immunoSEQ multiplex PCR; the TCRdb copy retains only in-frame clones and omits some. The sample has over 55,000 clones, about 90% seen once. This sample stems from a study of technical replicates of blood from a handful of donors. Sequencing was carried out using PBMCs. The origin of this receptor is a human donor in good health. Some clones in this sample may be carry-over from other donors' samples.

Here the CDR3 reads CASSPPEHNEKLFF. For the CDR3, the DNA is TGTGCCAGCTCACCACCTGAACATAATGAAAAACTGTTTTTT. The gene calls are TRBV18 and TRBJ1-4, with D unresolved. CDR1 is KGHSH and CDR2 is LQKENI in the germline V gene. The CDR3 is 14 amino acids. V was pared by 0 bases and J by 4 bases, with 6 bases between.